The text below deals with one T cell receptor beta chain. What this receptor recognizes is not known. Within one base of it there is no much larger clone, and no base qualities were kept. This entry belongs to a study of shared clonotypes between healthy human individuals (dated by TCRdb to 2018 to 2021). Background on the whole study: The cohort comprised a couple of women and a few men aged 18 to 49 years. For each donor, three plates each were used for CD4 naive and CD4 memory, two plates were used for CD8 naive, and one plate was used for CD8 memory. To estimate repertoire size and how much clonotype sharing occurs between individuals, the study deeply sequenced the blood TCR repertoires of five healthy adults. Libraries were prepared and TCR repertoires were sequenced by different laboratories using diverse techniques, in order to increase sequencing depth and limit assay-specific biases. Leukapheresis yielded between about 0.94 and 8.9 billion PBMCs per donor.

What the research found in general, with its limitations: Higher generation probabilities were observed for clonotypes shared by all four sorted-subset donors than for non-shared clonotypes. Naive subsets generally had larger estimated clonotype richness than memory subsets. Sampling was limited to blood, and TCR repertoires in tissue likely differ from TCR repertoires in blood. The small number of donors limited the genetic and exposure-history diversity represented. Sharing across a handful of donors was observed for around 5% of naive CD4, about 4% of naive CD8, over 2% of memory CD4, and around 0.4% of memory CD8 clonotypes. Even with the large sequencing depth, rarefaction of the sorted-subset datasets indicated that sequencing was incomplete. Pairwise subsampling led to the expectation that sequencing depth would affect the degree of clonotype sharing among donors.

Using the deep immunoSEQ assay, multiplex PCR amplified TCR CDR3 regions from genomic DNA. For each cell subset, the extracted genomic DNA was distributed evenly across all wells of several immunoSEQ 96-well plates, and each plate served as one replicate. Each replicate PCR for sorted subsets received about 200 ng genomic DNA, equal to 30,000 or so T cell genomes. Purified libraries were quantified with a Qubit 3.0 fluorometer, sized on a Bioanalyzer 2100, and re-quantified with the KAPA Library Quantification kit. Every immunoSEQ 96-well plate was sequenced on a dedicated single-read 150-cycle Illumina NextSeq 550 flow cell. On the authors' methods: Because the immunoSEQ output included only junctional sequences and no quality scores, the filtering could not be the same as the filtering used for full-length reads. Sequences were annotated with PyIR, a Python wrapper for IgBLAST v1.9, and V/J genes and CDR3 were assigned using IMGT germline references. Reads were removed for weak V/J assignments (E-value above 1e-6), missing CDR3, stop codons, out-of-frame junctions, or ambiguous translated residues. V3J clonotypes were defined by identical inferred V gene, J gene, and CDR3 amino acid sequence. Percentage overlap between repertoires was calculated by dividing the number of shared unique clonotypes by the size of the smaller repertoire. RTK rarefaction, the Chao1 estimator, and Recon v2.1 estimates of unobserved clonotypes were used to assess repertoire richness. Generation probabilities were computed with OLGA for all TCRbeta clonotypes obtained by the gDNA method from a handful of donors. Entries here come from immuneACCESS through TCRdb and include only in-frame sequences with V and J called. Some clones fail to appear in such tables; in the studies checked, an unresolved V gene covers under half of the shortfall, and the cause of the remainder is unknown. That table supplies the V and J calls and clone size; D and trimming were determined from the DNA. The sample has about 2.1 million clones on record, approximately 92% of them singletons. The ten largest clones represent 1.5% to 2% of the sample.

CD8 naive samples consisted of CD45RO-negative cells that were positively selected for CCR7, yielding a CD45RA+CCR7+ population without TemRA cells. The donors were healthy, HIV-negative adults with no recently reported acute infections or vaccinations. Every donor was a Caucasian adult living in Nashville, Tennessee, USA. Blood was obtained by leukapheresis, after which PBMCs were separated by Ficoll-Histopaque density gradient centrifugation and cryopreserved in liquid nitrogen vapor phase. Analytical flow cytometry was used to check the purity and quantity of each magnetically sorted T cell population. Genomic DNA was isolated from every sorted fraction and measured by UV absorbance on a Nanodrop 2000c. The germline V gene (reference sequence) yields GTSNPN for CDR1 and SVGIG for CDR2. Relative to germline, V is 0 bases shorter and J is 3 bases shorter, with 15 bases between their ends. The CDR3, from cysteine to phenylalanine, totals 15 residues. Of all the DNA, just the CDR3 is kept, 45 bases in frame from base 1.

This sequence originates from a man in his late teens or twenties in good health. Some clones in this sample may be carry-over from other donors' samples. Rearrangement joined TRBV30 to TRBJ2-7; the best D guess is TRBD2, with 6 bases matching. Sequences were obtained from naive CD8+ T cells from PBMCs. The meaning of the sample's cell subset or site label: CD45RA+CCR7+. Here the CDR3 is given as CAWSVLGTQYYEQYF. The sequence in DNA is TGTGCCTGGAGTGTACTCGGGACTCAATACTACGAGCAGTACTTC. The entire variable domain, with the stretches around the CDR3 drawn from the reference TRBV30 and TRBJ2-7 proteins, is SQTIHQWPATLVQPVGSPLSLECTVEGTSNPNLYWYRQAAGRGLQLLFYSVGIGQISSEVPQNLSASRPQDRQFILSSKKLLLSDSGFYLCAWSVLGTQYYEQYFGPGTRLTVT.